This T cell receptor (beta chain) was retrieved from a study of T cell responses to AZD1222 COVID-19 vaccine. The overall study: Pooling of second doses given at about 4 or about 12 weeks was done. Overall study results and limits: Only a handful of people who got AZD1222 tested seropositive at baseline. Repertoire samples came only from after the peak T cell response.

TCRdb keeps only in-frame clones here, not all; method: immunoSEQ multiplex PCR. The table includes approximately 180,000 clones, roughly nine tenths detected once. The CDR3 has 14 residues. Trimming stripped 0 bases from V and 3 bases from J, with 9 bases between. Germline CDR1 is SQVTM and CDR2 is ANQGSEA. This clone was seen more than once but under ten times. Its target is not known. This TCR was recovered from an adult in good health. The sample consisted of peripheral blood, taken on day 0 of AZD1222 vaccination. This chain links TRBV29-1 with TRBJ1-3, with D uncertain. The CDR3 loop is CSVEEGPDGNTIYF. CDR3 in DNA: TGCAGCGTTGAAGAAGGGCCAGATGGAAACACCATATATTTT.